The next 2 T cell receptor beta chains were all read from a single sample in a study of response to subunit inactivated influenza vaccine. MiXCR, applied by TCRdb to the RT-PCR reads, yields one record per CDR3 protein. In the table there are about 580,000 distinct CDR3 sequences, around 13% of which are singletons. This sample comprised PBMCs from blood, obtained about 11 days after vaccination. Every receptor here comes from a man between 45 and 60 years old who received an inactivated influenza vaccine.

This chain joins TRBV5-1 and TRBJ2-1; 12 positions match TRBD2. This CDR3 has 16 amino acids. CDR1 and CDR2 (germline): SGHRS, YFSETQ. Trimming cost V 4 bases and J 7 bases; bases outside gene matches: 9. The CDR3: CASSNNLAGGSNEQFF. The CDR3 coding sequence is TGCGCCAGCAGCAATAATCTAGCGGGGGGGAGTAATGAGCAGTTCTTC.

This clonotype was counted many times. The chain recombines TRBV29-1 with TRBJ2-7; 10 bases map to TRBD1. V lost 5 bases, J lost 5 bases, and 12 bases stayed unmatched. The CDR3 has 15 residues. In germline, CDR1 is SQVTM, CDR2 ANQGSEA. The CDR3 reads CSVTTRDRGIHEQYF. CDR3 in DNA: TGCAGCGTTACGACTCGGGACAGGGGCATCCACGAGCAGTACTTC.